The next 28 T cell receptor beta chains were all read from a single sample in a study of shared clonotypes between healthy human individuals. The repertoire was sequenced with immunoSEQ multiplex PCR; TCRdb's copy has only in-frame clones and lacks some. The sample records about 2.3 million clones, around 90% being singletons. The sequenced material came from naive CD4+ T cells from PBMCs. Noted subset: CD45RA+ positively selected. These receptors were taken from a man between 18 and 35 years old in good health. Some clones in this sample may be carry-over from other donors' samples.

V is TRBV7-8 and J is TRBJ1-4; TRBD1 might be the D (5 bases). Germline CDR1 SGHVS, CDR2 FQNEAQ. V lost 5 bases and J 2 bases, leaving 21 bases between the germline ends. This CDR3 region has 18 residues. The CDR3 loop reads CASSRRGLSLATNEKLFF. The CDR3 DNA reads as TGTGCCAGCAGCCGCCGGGGGTTGAGTTTGGCGACTAATGAAAAACTGTTTTTT.

The V gene is TRBV28, the J gene TRBJ1-3, with a weak D call TRBD1 (6 bases). With 5 bases removed from V and 0 bases from J, the gap between germline ends came to 14 bases. In germline, CDR1 is MDHEN, CDR2 SYDVKM. CDR3 length: 16 residues. CDR3: CASSAIDRSSGNTIYF. DNA for the CDR3: TGTGCCAGCAGTGCCATTGACAGGAGCTCTGGAAACACCATATATTTT.

This sequence joins TRBV4-3 and TRBJ2-1; 8 bases match TRBD2. The CDR3 runs 18 residues. From germline, CDR1 is LGHNA and CDR2 YSLEER. J lost 0 bases, V lost 0 bases, and 7 bases had no gene match. The CDR3 is CASSQDGATSASYNEQFF. The CDR3 DNA reads TGCGCCAGCAGCCAAGATGGGGCGACTAGCGCCTCCTACAATGAGCAGTTCTTC.

The chain combines TRBV5-1 with TRBJ2-1, with 7 bases matching TRBD2. Germline trimming cut 7 bases from V and 9 bases from J; bases unmatched to any gene: 10. Germline CDR1 and CDR2: SGHRS and YFSETQ. CDR3 length: 13 residues. The DNA for the CDR3 is TGCGCCAGCTCCCCGGCGGGAGAGACTGAGCAGTTCTTC. It encodes CASSPAGETEQFF.

The V call is TRBV11-1, the J call TRBJ1-5, with TRBD1 identical over 8 bases. This CDR3 region has 14 residues. The trim removed 5 bases at V and 5 bases at J, leaving 5 bases unmatched. CDR1 is SGHAT and CDR2 is FQDESV in the germline V gene (reference sequence). CDR3 nucleotides: TGTGCCAGCAGCCCTGGGACAGGTGATCAGCCCCAGCATTTT. As protein: CASSPGTGDQPQHF.

V usage is TRBV18 and J usage is TRBJ1-4, with 8 bases identical to TRBD1. There are 15 residues in the CDR3. Unmatched junction bases numbered 13, after V lost 8 bases and J lost 8 bases. The germline V gene has CDR1 KGHSH and CDR2 LQKENI. DNA for the CDR3: TGTGCCAGCACCCCCCAACAGGGGGTGGACGAAAAACTGTTTTTT. Translating gives CASTPQQGVDEKLFF.

The gene calls are TRBV29-1 and TRBJ1-1; possible D gene TRBD1, 5 bases. The CDR3 consists of 13 residues. CDR1 and CDR2 from the germline V gene are SQVTM and ANQGSEA. Trimming left V 3 bases short and J 1 base short, with 9 bases between. This chain's CDR3 is CSVEGTSNTEAFF. Written as DNA, the CDR3 is TGCAGCGTTGAGGGGACTTCGAACACTGAAGCTTTCTTT.

The chain uses TRBV28 and TRBJ2-7; TRBD2 matches at 8 bases. The CDR3 runs to 17 residues. The V gene's germline CDR1 is MDHEN and CDR2 SYDVKM. The V and J ends lost 5 bases and 5 bases, in that order; junction bases with no gene match: 17. This chain's CDR3 is CASSPNPRTSSAHEQYF. In DNA form, the CDR3 reads TGTGCCAGCAGTCCTAACCCGCGGACTAGCTCTGCCCACGAGCAGTACTTC.

This chain joins TRBV5-8 and TRBJ2-7; 8 bases fit TRBD1. This CDR3 has 14 amino acids. Germline CDR1 is SGHTS and CDR2 is YDEGEE. The ends lost 4 bases at V and 2 bases at J; junction bases unmatched: 5. The CDR3 DNA follows: TGTGCCAGCAGCCGGACAGGGATGGCCTACGAGCAGTACTTC. Translating gives CASSRTGMAYEQYF.

The sample holds one count of this clone. The chain uses TRBV20-1 and TRBJ1-4, with D unclear. CDR1 and CDR2 from the germline V gene are DFQATT and SNEGSKA (reference sequence). The CDR3 runs 11 residues. The V gene lost 6 bases and the J gene lost 7 bases, with 9 bases spanning the gap. The CDR3 coding sequence is TGCAGTGCCGAAAATGGTGAAAAACTGTTTTTT. Translated: CSAENGEKLFF.

V gene TRBV27 combines with J gene TRBJ2-2; no definite D call. The CDR3 totals 13 residues. CDR1 is MNHEY, CDR2 SMNVEV, per germline (reference sequence). With 3 bases removed from V and 5 bases from J, the gap between germline ends came to 7 bases. This chain's CDR3 is CASSFAPTGELFF. Written as DNA, the CDR3 is TGTGCCAGCAGTTTTGCACCTACCGGGGAGCTGTTTTTT.

V is TRBV5-1 and J is TRBJ2-5; 8 nucleotides align to TRBD2. J gave up 5 bases and V 0 bases, and 12 bases lay outside the gene matches. Germline CDR1 reads SGHRS; CDR2 reads YFSETQ. The CDR3 consists of 17 residues. CDR3 region: CASSLGARLAPPETQYF. In nucleotides, the CDR3 is TGCGCCAGCAGCTTGGGGGCCCGACTAGCGCCTCCGGAGACCCAGTACTTC.

The chain employs TRBV2 and TRBJ2-1, with D maybe TRBD1 (5 bases). This CDR3 region has 14 residues. Trimming left V 4 bases short and J 12 bases short, with 19 bases between. CDR1 is SNHLY and CDR2 is FYNNEI in the germline V gene. CDR3 sequence reads: CASSVSRETAPQFF. For the CDR3, the DNA is TGTGCCAGCAGTGTTTCCAGGGAAACTGCGCCGCAGTTCTTC.

V gene TRBV5-4 combines with J gene TRBJ2-7; D is perhaps TRBD1 (6 bases). Germline CDR1 reads SGHNT; CDR2 reads YYREEE (reference sequence). This CDR3 region has 14 residues. Trimming took off 1 base at V and 2 bases at J, with 10 bases between the two ends. The CDR3 DNA reads as TGTGCCAGCAGCTTGTCCAGGGGCCCCTACGAGCAGTACTTC. It encodes CASSLSRGPYEQYF. Drawing the rest from reference TRBV5-4 and TRBJ2-7, the complete variable domain is ETGVTQSPTHLIKTRGQQVTLRCSSQSGHNTVSWYQQALGQGPQFIFQYYREEENGRGNFPPRFSGLQFPNYSSELNVNALELDDSALYLCASSLSRGPYEQYFGPGTRLTVT.

The chain has TRBV4-3 and TRBJ1-1; D is unresolved. Germline V gene lookup returns CDR1 LGHNA and CDR2 YSLEER. This CDR3 is 16 amino acids long. The germline V and J ends were trimmed by 0 bases and 3 bases, with 14 bases remaining between them. The CDR3 DNA is TGCGCCAGCAGCCAAGATAGGCTAAAGGGCCACACTGAAGCTTTCTTT. It specifies CASSQDRLKGHTEAFF.

This clone has a single count. V gene TRBV7-2 combines with J gene TRBJ2-1; D perhaps matches TRBD1 (6 bases). V was clipped by 1 base and J by 8 bases, with 9 bases between them. Per the germline V gene, CDR1 is SGHTA and CDR2 is FQGNSA. CDR3 length: 13 amino acids. The CDR3 spells CASSLDRVDEQFF. The DNA of the CDR3 is TGTGCCAGCAGCTTAGACAGGGTCGATGAGCAGTTCTTC.

The CDR3 region is CASRTPGGISYEQYF. The CDR3 region has the DNA TGTGCCAGCAGAACCCCAGGGGGCATCTCCTACGAGCAGTACTTC. The chain links TRBV6-5 to TRBJ2-7; 8 positions match TRBD1. CDR1 and CDR2 from the germline V gene are MNHEY and SVGAGI. V shed 6 bases and J 0 bases; nucleotides not matched to a gene: 7. This CDR3 is 15 amino acids long.

This clone was found a few times. The J gene is TRBJ1-1, the V gene TRBV19, with a weak D call TRBD1 (6 bases). From germline, CDR1 is LNHDA and CDR2 SQIVND (reference sequence). The CDR3 spans 14 residues. Trimming pared 7 bases from V and 1 base from J, leaving 13 bases between. CDR3 loop: CASTQRTANTEAFF. The CDR3 nucleotides are TGTGCCAGTACCCAACGGACAGCGAACACTGAAGCTTTCTTT. The full variable domain, with the rest looked up from reference TRBV19 and TRBJ1-1, is DGGITQSPKYLFRKEGQNVTLSCEQNLNHDAMYWYRQDPGQGLRLIYYSQIVNDFQKGDIAEGYSVSREKKESFPLTVTSAQKNPTAFYLCASTQRTANTEAFFGQGTRLTVV.

This chain uses TRBV15 with TRBJ2-2; 8 bases fit TRBD1. After removal of 0 bases from V and 7 bases from J, the junction contained 4 bases not matched to a gene. The germline V gene encodes CDR1 LNHNV and CDR2 YYDKDF (reference sequence). There are 15 residues in the CDR3. CDR3: CATSRDRTGIGELFF. CDR3 sequence (DNA): TGTGCCACCAGCAGAGATAGGACAGGGATCGGGGAGCTGTTTTTT.

The V and J genes are TRBV10-2 and TRBJ1-5; 10 bases agree with TRBD1. The CDR3 length is 14 residues. Germline V gene lookup returns CDR1 WSHSY and CDR2 SAAADI. With 7 bases clipped from V and 1 base from J, the junction kept 1 base outside the gene matches. In nucleotides, the CDR3 is TGCGCCAGCATGGGACAGGGGAGCAATCAGCCCCAGCATTTT. It translates to CASMGQGSNQPQHF.

The chain links TRBV4-1 to TRBJ1-4; no clear D gene. The CDR3 is 16 amino acids. Looked up from germline, CDR1 is MGHRA and CDR2 is YSYEKL. V lost 2 bases to trimming and J lost 8 bases, with 18 bases between them. The CDR3 DNA sequence: TGCGCCAGCAGCCAAACCACACTGGCTGGTTCGGAAAAACTGTTTTTT. Protein sequence: CASSQTTLAGSEKLFF.

This clone was detected only once. The V gene is TRBV5-4, the J gene TRBJ2-1, with a weak D call TRBD2 (5 bases). CDR1 is SGHNT, CDR2 YYREEE, per germline (reference sequence). Between the trimmed V and J ends, which lost 6 bases and 3 bases, there was a span of 10 bases. The CDR3 covers 13 residues. In DNA, the CDR3 is TGTGCCAGCACCGGGATAGACTACAATGAGCAGTTCTTC. This sequence encodes CASTGIDYNEQFF. The variable domain in full, completed from reference TRBV5-4 and TRBJ2-1, reads ETGVTQSPTHLIKTRGQQVTLRCSSQSGHNTVSWYQQALGQGPQFIFQYYREEENGRGNFPPRFSGLQFPNYSSELNVNALELDDSALYLCASTGIDYNEQFFGPGTRLTVL.

For the CDR3, the DNA is TGTGCCAGCAGTTACTCGAAGGGGTGGTGGGTCTATGGCTACACCTTC. Encoded protein: CASSYSKGWWVYGYTF. The V call is TRBV6-5, the J call TRBJ1-2; TRBD1 might be the D (5 bases). V gave up 0 bases and J gave up 4 bases, with 15 bases separating them. The CDR3 covers 16 residues. Germline V gene sequence: CDR1 MNHEY, CDR2 SVGAGI.

This chain uses TRBV30 with TRBJ1-2; D is undetermined. Germline CDR1 is GTSNPN and CDR2 is SVGIG (reference sequence). The length of the CDR3 is 13 residues. Deletions cut 4 bases from V and 8 bases from J, with 17 bases between. CDR3 loop: CAWIDTTREGYTF. CDR3 sequence (DNA): TGTGCCTGGATCGACACTACAAGGGAAGGCTACACCTTC. The full variable domain, with the rest looked up from reference TRBV30 and TRBJ1-2, is SQTIHQWPATLVQPVGSPLSLECTVEGTSNPNLYWYRQAAGRGLQLLFYSVGIGQISSEVPQNLSASRPQDRQFILSSKKLLLSDSGFYLCAWIDTTREGYTFGSGTRLTVV.

This chain joins TRBV7-8 and TRBJ1-2, with a possible D match to TRBD1 (5 bases). The length of the CDR3 is 17 residues. The V end lost 5 bases, the J end lost 0 bases, and 19 bases lay between the germline ends. Germline V lookup: CDR1 SGHVS, CDR2 FQNEAQ. The CDR3, as DNA: TGTGCCAGCAGCGTTGGATCCCGGGGCTCAACTAACTATGGCTACACCTTC. Translation gives CASSVGSRGSTNYGYTF. Using reference TRBV7-8 and TRBJ1-2 for the parts outside the CDR3, the full variable domain is GAGVSQSPRYKVAKRGQDVALRCDPISGHVSLFWYQQALGQGPEFLTYFQNEAQLDKSGLPSDRFFAERPEGSVSTLKIQRTQQEDSAVYLCASSVGSRGSTNYGYTFGSGTRLTVV.

This chain links TRBV2 with TRBJ1-6; D not certain. The CDR3 is made up of 15 amino acids. The germline V gene encodes CDR1 SNHLY and CDR2 FYNNEI. Trimming took 2 bases from V and 0 from J, leaving 5 bases between them. DNA for the CDR3: TGTGCCAGCAGTGAACAGAGCTCCTATAATTCACCCCTCCACTTT. Translated, it gives CASSEQSSYNSPLHF.

This chain links TRBV10-1 with TRBJ2-1, with TRBD2 identical over 10 bases. After removal of 6 bases from V and 2 bases from J, the junction contained 7 bases not matched to a gene. From germline, CDR1 is WNHNN and CDR2 SYGVQD (reference sequence). The CDR3 sequence is 16 residues long. DNA of the CDR3: TGCGCCAGCAGGAAACTAGCGGGATGTACCTACAATGAGCAGTTCTTC. This translates into CASRKLAGCTYNEQFF.

The chain has TRBV28 and TRBJ2-1; 12 bases line up with TRBD2. The junction had 2 bases not matched to a gene; V was cut back by 5 bases and J by 3 bases. Germline V lookup: CDR1 MDHEN, CDR2 SYDVKM. This CDR3 has 15 residues. The CDR3 spells CASSRLAGDYNEQFF. CDR3 DNA sequence: TGTGCCAGCAGTAGACTAGCGGGAGACTACAATGAGCAGTTCTTC.